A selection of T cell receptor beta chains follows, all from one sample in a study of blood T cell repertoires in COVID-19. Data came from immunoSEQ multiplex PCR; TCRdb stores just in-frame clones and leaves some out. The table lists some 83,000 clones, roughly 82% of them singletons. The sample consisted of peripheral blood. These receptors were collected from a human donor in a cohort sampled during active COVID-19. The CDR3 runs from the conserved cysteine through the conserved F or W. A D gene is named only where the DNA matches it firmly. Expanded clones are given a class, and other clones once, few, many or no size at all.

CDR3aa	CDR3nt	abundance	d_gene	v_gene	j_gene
CASSSKGWDPGIYEQYF	TGTGCCAGCAGTTCGAAGGGGTGGGATCCGGGTATCTACGAGCAGTACTTC	-	-	TRBV27	TRBJ2-7
CAITGVLNTEAFF	TGTGCCATTACAGGGGTATTGAACACTGAAGCTTTCTTT	few	TRBD1	TRBV28	TRBJ1-1
CASSAGTGLFGYTF	TGTGCCAGCAGTGCCGGGACAGGGTTATTTGGCTACACCTTC	-	TRBD1	TRBV2	TRBJ1-2
CASSLAGGSTGELFF	TGTGCCAGCAGCTTAGCGGGCGGGTCCACCGGGGAGCTGTTTTTT	-	-	TRBV7-9	TRBJ2-2
CASSATGSNQPQHF	TGTGCCAGCAGTGCGACAGGGAGCAATCAGCCCCAGCATTTT	-	TRBD1	TRBV2	TRBJ1-5
CASSEQGFRNTIYF	TGTGCCAGCAGCGAGCAGGGTTTTAGAAACACCATATATTTT	-	-	TRBV7-2	TRBJ1-3
CAWGPELAGVMSSYNEQFF	TGTGCCTGGGGCCCAGAACTAGCGGGGGTTATGAGCTCCTACAATGAGCAGTTCTTC	-	TRBD2	TRBV30	TRBJ2-1
CASSPLGRGYNNSPLHF	TGCGCCAGCAGCCCTCTAGGCAGGGGATACAATAATTCACCCCTCCACTTT	-	-	TRBV5-1	TRBJ1-6
CASSYSFRGNYEQYF	TGTGCCAGCAGTTACTCCTTCAGGGGGAACTACGAGCAGTACTTC	-	TRBD1	TRBV6-5	TRBJ2-7
CASSDRSHGAQHF	TGTGCCAGTTCGGACAGGAGTCATGGGGCCCAGCATTTT	-	TRBD1	TRBV19	TRBJ1-5
CASSTGQGANTGELFF	TGTGCCAGCTCAACGGGACAGGGGGCGAACACCGGGGAGCTGTTTTTT	-	TRBD1	TRBV18	TRBJ2-2
CASSWTQGADGELFF	TGCGCCAGCAGCTGGACGCAGGGGGCGGACGGGGAGCTGTTTTTT	-	TRBD1	TRBV5-1	TRBJ2-2
CASSSGRGRGGTDTQYF	TGTGCCAGCAGCTCCGGGAGGGGGCGAGGTGGCACAGATACGCAGTATTTT	-	-	TRBV11-3	TRBJ2-3
CASSPGQGRDTQYF	TGTGCCAGCTCACCGGGACAGGGTCGGGATACGCAGTATTTT	-	TRBD1	TRBV18	TRBJ2-3
CASSQGEGTEAFF	TGTGCCAGCAGTCAGGGGGAAGGTACTGAAGCTTTCTTT	few	TRBD1	TRBV2	TRBJ1-1
CSVEIALYNEQFF	TGCAGCGTTGAAATAGCTCTCTACAATGAGCAGTTCTTC	once	-	TRBV29-1	TRBJ2-1
CASSLWASGTTDTQYF	TGTGCCAGCAGTTTATGGGCTAGCGGAACCACAGATACGCAGTATTTT	-	TRBD2	TRBV27	TRBJ2-3
CASSLSGVAADTQYF	TGTGCCAGCAGCTTGAGCGGGGTCGCGGCAGATACGCAGTATTTT	-	TRBD2	TRBV5-4	TRBJ2-3
CSASRQGGGRNEQFF	TGCAGTGCTAGTAGGCAGGGAGGTGGTCGCAATGAGCAGTTCTTC	-	-	TRBV20-1	TRBJ2-1
CASSRDNYNSPLHF	TGTGCCAGCAGTCGGGACAACTATAATTCACCCCTCCACTTT	-	-	TRBV6-5	TRBJ1-6
CASSEARGYNEQFF	TGTGCCAGCAGTGAAGCGAGAGGTTACAATGAGCAGTTCTTC	-	-	TRBV6-1	TRBJ2-1
CASSLLPSSYNSPLHF	TGTGCCAGCAGCTTGTTACCGAGCTCCTATAATTCACCCCTCCACTTT	-	-	TRBV5-5	TRBJ1-6
CASSQGASNTEAFF	TGCGCCAGCAGCCAAGGGGCTTCGAACACTGAAGCTTTCTTT	-	-	TRBV5-1	TRBJ1-1
CASSPGSTGTYEQYF	TGTGCCAGCTCACCAGGCTCGACAGGGACATACGAGCAGTACTTC	-	TRBD1	TRBV18	TRBJ2-7
CASSPPQDYQPQHF	TGTGCCAGCAGTCCCCCCCAGGACTATCAGCCCCAGCATTTT	-	-	TRBV28	TRBJ1-5
CASHSGANVLTF	TGTGCCTCACACTCTGGGGCCAACGTCCTGACTTTC	-	-	TRBV28	TRBJ2-6
CASSSPGPAFF	TGTGCCAGCAGCTCCCCTGGGCCGGCTTTCTTT	-	-	TRBV11-2	TRBJ1-1
CASSEALGQNSNQPQHF	TGCGCCAGCAGTGAGGCGCTTGGACAGAATAGCAATCAGCCCCAGCATTTT	-	-	TRBV10-1	TRBJ1-5
CASSYGDTEAFF	TGTGCCAGCAGCTACGGGGACACTGAAGCTTTCTTT	few	-	TRBV7-9	TRBJ1-1
CASSRTSGQETQYF	TGCGCCAGCAGCCGGACTAGCGGCCAAGAGACCCAGTACTTC	-	TRBD2	TRBV5-1	TRBJ2-5
CASRPPRGSSYGYTF	TGTGCCAGCAGGCCCCCCCGAGGCTCTAGCTATGGCTACACCTTC	-	-	TRBV6-5	TRBJ1-2
CASSAGFSDSYEQYF	TGTGCCAGCAGCGCGGGGTTTTCGGACAGCTACGAGCAGTACTTC	-	-	TRBV9	TRBJ2-7
CASSTAGTAGGKLFF	TGTGCCAGTAGTACAGCCGGGACAGCCGGGGGAAAACTGTTTTTT	-	TRBD1	TRBV19	TRBJ1-4
CASSPLGQGAVNTGELFF	TGTGCCAGCAGCCCCCTCGGACAGGGGGCCGTGAACACCGGGGAGCTGTTTTTT	-	TRBD1	TRBV7-3	TRBJ2-2
CAISQTSGGSNEQFF	TGTGCCATCAGTCAGACTAGCGGGGGCTCCAATGAGCAGTTCTTC	-	TRBD2	TRBV10-3	TRBJ2-1
CASRPPLGQGSTEAFF	TGTGCCAGCAGACCCCCTTTGGGACAGGGGTCCACTGAAGCTTTCTTT	-	TRBD1	TRBV7-6	TRBJ1-1
CASRVRYVGGDTGANVLTF	TGCGCCAGCAGGGTGCGCTACGTCGGGGGGGACACTGGGGCCAACGTCCTGACTTTC	-	TRBD2	TRBV5-1	TRBJ2-6
CSASRAGSTDTQYF	TGCAGTGCTAGTAGAGCGGGGTCGACAGATACGCAGTATTTT	once	TRBD2	TRBV20-1	TRBJ2-3
CASSPPGSLTSTEAFF	TGTGCCAGCTCACCACCGGGGAGCCTCACGAGCACTGAAGCTTTCTTT	once	-	TRBV18	TRBJ1-1
CASSKGRTGNQPQHF	TGTGCCAGCTCAAAGGGTAGGACAGGGAACCAGCCCCAGCATTTT	-	TRBD1	TRBV18	TRBJ1-5
CASSLPGTGGYEQFF	TGTGCCAGCAGTCTACCCGGGACAGGGGGTTATGAGCAGTTCTTC	-	TRBD1	TRBV27	TRBJ2-1